This T cell receptor (beta chain) originates from a study of T cell repertoires in cytomegalovirus infection. Across the whole study: Public TCR beta signature analysis indicated the presence of both CMV infection and matching HLA type. Study-wide findings and caveats: Ex vivo responses were dominated by HLA-C-restricted CMV-specific TCR beta clonotypes.

This CDR3 has 15 amino acids. With 5 bases clipped from V and 1 base from J, the junction kept 5 bases outside the gene matches. Germline V gene data show CDR1 as SGHTA and CDR2 as FQGNSA. This clonotype was seen more than once but under ten times. Its antigen is still unknown. TCRdb itself ran the reads through MiXCR, one entry per CDR3 protein. The sample lists some 700,000 distinct CDR3 sequences; 30% to 40% were seen once. The clonotype comes from a human donor in good health (CMV status not recorded). Some clones in this sample may be carry-over from other donors' samples. This sample comprised cultured PBMCs, obtained from culture after CMV antigen stimulation. J is TRBJ2-7 and V is TRBV7-2; 10 positions agree with TRBD2. This chain's CDR3 is CASSPGTSESYEQYF. CDR3 in DNA: TGTGCCAGCAGCCCGGGGACTAGCGAGTCCTACGAGCAGTACTTC.